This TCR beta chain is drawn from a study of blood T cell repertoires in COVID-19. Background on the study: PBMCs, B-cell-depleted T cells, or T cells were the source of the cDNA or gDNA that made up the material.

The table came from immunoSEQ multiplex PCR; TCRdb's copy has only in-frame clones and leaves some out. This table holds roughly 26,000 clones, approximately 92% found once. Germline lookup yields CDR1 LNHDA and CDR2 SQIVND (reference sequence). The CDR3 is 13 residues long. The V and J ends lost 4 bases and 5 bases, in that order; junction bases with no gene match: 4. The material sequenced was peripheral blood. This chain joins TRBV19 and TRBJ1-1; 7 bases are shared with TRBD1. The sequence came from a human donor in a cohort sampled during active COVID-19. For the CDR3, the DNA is TGTGCCAGTAGTAAGAGACAGGGTACTGAAGCTTTCTTT. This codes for CASSKRQGTEAFF.